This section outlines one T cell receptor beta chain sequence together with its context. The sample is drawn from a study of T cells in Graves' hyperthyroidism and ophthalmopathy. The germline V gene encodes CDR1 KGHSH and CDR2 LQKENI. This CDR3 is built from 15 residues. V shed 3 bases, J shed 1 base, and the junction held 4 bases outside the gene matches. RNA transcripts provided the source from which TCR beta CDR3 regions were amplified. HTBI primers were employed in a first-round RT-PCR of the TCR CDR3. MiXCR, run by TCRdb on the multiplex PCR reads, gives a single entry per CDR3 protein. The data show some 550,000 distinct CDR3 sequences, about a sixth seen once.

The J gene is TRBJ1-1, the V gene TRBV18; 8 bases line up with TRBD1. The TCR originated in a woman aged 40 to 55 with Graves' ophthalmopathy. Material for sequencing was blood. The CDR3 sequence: CASSPAGQANTEAFF. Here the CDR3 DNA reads TGTGCCAGCTCACCCGCGGGACAGGCGAACACTGAAGCTTTCTTT.